The 6 T cell receptor beta chains in this list originate from one sample, sequenced in a study of T cell repertoires in cytomegalovirus infection. A single record per CDR3 protein comes from TCRdb applying MiXCR to the reads. Of some 600,000 distinct CDR3 sequences in the sample, approximately 24% were seen once. The sequencing sample was made of CD8+ T cells from PBMCs. The source is a human donor in good health (CMV status not recorded). Some clones in this sample may be carry-over from other donors' samples.

At least ten counts were recorded for this clonotype. The chain links TRBV7-2 to TRBJ1-2; 9 positions agree with TRBD1. This CDR3 has 14 residues. Germline trimming cut 5 bases from V and 8 bases from J; bases unmatched to any gene: 9. The germline V gene encodes CDR1 SGHTA and CDR2 FQGNSA. The CDR3, as DNA: TGTGCCAGCAGCGTGGGACAGGGTCTAGAGGGCTACACCTTC. It encodes CASSVGQGLEGYTF.

This clonotype appeared many times. The chain recombines TRBV28 with TRBJ1-1, with D maybe TRBD1 (6 bases). The V end lost 6 bases, the J end lost 4 bases, and 21 bases lay between the germline ends. Germline assignment: CDR1 MDHEN and CDR2 SYDVKM. This CDR3 region has 16 residues. The CDR3 here is CASSPREGHLRTEAFF. CDR3 nucleotides: TGTGCCAGCAGCCCTAGAGAGGGACACTTACGCACTGAAGCTTTCTTT.

The chain links TRBV20-1 to TRBJ2-3; D gene unclear. Looked up from germline, CDR1 is DFQATT and CDR2 is SNEGSKA (reference sequence). CDR3 length: 15 amino acids. Trimming pared 6 bases from V and 1 base from J, leaving 17 bases between. CDR3 region: CSAPDFLFGTDTQYF. CDR3 nucleotide sequence: TGCAGTGCCCCTGACTTCCTCTTCGGCACAGATACGCAGTATTTT.

A few counts support this clonotype. The chain combines TRBV27 with TRBJ2-7; D possibly uses TRBD1 or TRBD2 (5 bases each). The CDR3 length is 14 residues. V lost 2 bases and J 0 bases, leaving 8 bases between the germline ends. From germline, CDR1 is MNHEY and CDR2 SMNVEV (reference sequence). DNA for the CDR3: TGTGCCAGCAGTTTACTCGGGACCTCCTACGAGCAGTACTTC. Its protein is CASSLLGTSYEQYF.

This clonotype was observed a few times. This chain connects TRBV6-2 or TRBV6-3 to TRBJ2-1; D tentatively fits TRBD1 or TRBD2 (5 bases each). Germline lookup yields CDR1 MNHEY and CDR2 SVGEGT. The CDR3 contains 15 residues. Trimming removed 4 bases from V and 5 bases from J, with 15 bases in between. The CDR3 coding sequence is TGTGCCAGCAGTTGGGAGACAGTTCCTGACAATGAGCAGTTCTTC. Translating gives CASSWETVPDNEQFF.

This clonotype has at least ten counts. This rearrangement joins TRBV28 to TRBJ1-5; TRBD1 is a possible D gene (5 bases). This CDR3 region has 15 residues. In germline, CDR1 is MDHEN, CDR2 SYDVKM. Between the trimmed V and J ends, which lost 1 base and 0 bases, there was a span of 7 bases. The CDR3 nucleotides are TGTGCCAGCAGTTTATTAGGGGATAGCAATCAGCCCCAGCATTTT. Amino acids: CASSLLGDSNQPQHF.